The 27 T cell receptor beta chains below come from one sample, sequenced in a study of control samples from healthy donors and cancer patients. The assay was immunoSEQ multiplex PCR, and TCRdb's table has in-frame clones only and misses some. The sample contains 230,000 or so clones, over 90% of which appear only once. The sample was blood. The receptors originated from a middle-aged man in good health.

The CDR3 is CASSLLGVGTDTQYF. As DNA, the CDR3 is TGTGCCAGCAGCTTACTAGGGGTTGGCACAGATACGCAGTATTTT. This chain uses TRBV7-2 with TRBJ2-3; possibly TRBD1 for D (5 bases). CDR3 length: 15 residues. V lost 2 bases and J lost 1, with 10 bases in between. CDR1 is SGHTA, CDR2 FQGNSA, per germline.

CDR3 residues: CASSWAEESPLHF. The CDR3 nucleotides are TGTGCCAGCAGTTGGGCCGAGGAGTCACCCCTCCACTTT. The chain couples TRBV6-2 or TRBV6-3 to TRBJ1-6; no definite D call. The CDR3 contains 13 residues. Germline lookup yields CDR1 MNHEY and CDR2 SVGEGT. V gave up 4 bases and J gave up 10 bases, with 11 bases separating them.

The sample holds one count of this clone. The CDR3 reads CASSLGYNEQFF. CDR3 nucleotides: TGTGCCAGCAGCTTAGGGTACAATGAGCAGTTCTTC. The chain employs TRBV7-9 and TRBJ2-1, with D hard to call. Germline CDR1 SEHNR, CDR2 FQNEAQ (reference sequence). This CDR3 is 12 amino acids long. V gave up 1 base and J gave up 4 bases, with 2 bases separating them.

This chain joins TRBV6-6 and TRBJ1-1, with 7 bases that match TRBD1. The CDR3 totals 15 residues. The trim removed 2 bases at V and 2 bases at J, leaving 5 bases unmatched. Per the germline V gene, CDR1 is MNHNY and CDR2 is SVGAGI (reference sequence). The CDR3 sequence: CASSYPRGSNTEAFF. For the CDR3, the DNA is TGTGCCAGCAGTTACCCCAGGGGGAGTAACACTGAAGCTTTCTTT.

The chain carries TRBV6-5 and TRBJ1-2; unclear D gene. CDR3 length: 14 amino acids. V lost 5 bases and J 4 bases, leaving 14 bases between the germline ends. Germline loops: CDR1 MNHEY, CDR2 SVGAGI. For the CDR3, the DNA is TGTGCCAGCAGTCCTATGGTAGGAATCTATGGCTACACCTTC. Encoded protein: CASSPMVGIYGYTF.

The V gene is TRBV5-1, the J gene TRBJ1-2; D call uncertain. Germline lookup yields CDR1 SGHRS and CDR2 YFSETQ. There are 16 residues in the CDR3. The V end lost 4 bases, the J end lost 0 bases, and 16 bases lay between the germline ends. This CDR3 is CASSPGGGVTNYGYTF. The CDR3 region has the DNA TGCGCCAGCAGCCCCGGCGGCGGTGTGACTAACTATGGCTACACCTTC. The entire variable domain, with the rest obtained from reference TRBV5-1 and TRBJ1-2, is as follows: KAGVTQTPRYLIKTRGQQVTLSCSPISGHRSVSWYQQTPGQGLQFLFEYFSETQRNKGNFPGRFSGRQFSNSRSEMNVSTLELGDSALYLCASSPGGGVTNYGYTFGSGTRLTVV.

The chain recombines TRBV6-5 with TRBJ1-2, with a possible D match to TRBD1 (6 bases). V was clipped by 4 bases and J by 4 bases, with 16 bases between them. Germline V gives CDR1 MNHEY, CDR2 SVGAGI. The CDR3 length is 15 residues. The CDR3, as DNA: TGTGCCAGCAGTTTAACTCGGACAGCTCTCTATGGCTACACCTTC. Translating it yields CASSLTRTALYGYTF.

This chain connects TRBV2 to TRBJ1-5, with 8 bases lining up with TRBD1. Per the germline V gene, CDR1 is SNHLY and CDR2 is FYNNEI. J gave up 7 bases and V 8 bases, and 7 bases lay outside the gene matches. The CDR3 totals 13 residues. The CDR3 DNA follows: TGTGCCAGCGGACAGGGTTCCGGCCAGCCCCAGCATTTT. Protein: CASGQGSGQPQHF. Full variable domain (missing parts from reference TRBV2 and TRBJ1-5): EPEVTQTPSHQVTQMGQEVILRCVPISNHLYFYWYRQILGQKVEFLVSFYNNEISEKSEIFDDQFSVERPDGSNFTLKIRSTKLEDSAMYFCASGQGSGQPQHFGDGTRLSIL.

This clone was found a few times. This rearrangement joins TRBV5-4 to TRBJ1-4; possibly TRBD1 for D (5 bases). Trimming removed 1 base from V and 1 base from J, with 11 bases in between. This CDR3 contains 16 residues. Germline CDR1 reads SGHNT; CDR2 reads YYREEE (reference sequence). CDR3 loop: CASSLLGAGTNEKLFF. The CDR3 DNA sequence: TGTGCCAGCAGCTTGTTAGGGGCTGGAACTAATGAAAAACTGTTTTTT.

V gene TRBV27 combines with J gene TRBJ2-2; D perhaps matches TRBD1 (6 bases). CDR3 length: 15 residues. Germline CDR1 reads MNHEY; CDR2 reads SMNVEV (reference sequence). V dropped 4 bases and J dropped 7 bases, with 16 bases sitting between them. The CDR3 loop is CASSWGPTGIGELFF. The CDR3, as DNA: TGTGCCAGCAGTTGGGGCCCCACAGGGATCGGGGAGCTGTTTTTT.

The V gene is TRBV5-1, the J gene TRBJ2-1; D perhaps matches TRBD2 (6 bases). The length of the CDR3 is 14 residues. Germline lookup yields CDR1 SGHRS and CDR2 YFSETQ. V was shortened by 5 bases and J by 5 bases, with 14 bases between the two germline ends. CDR3 DNA: TGCGCCAGCAGTTCGACGGGACTCCACAATGAGCAGTTCTTC. Translated, it gives CASSSTGLHNEQFF.

This chain uses TRBV27 with TRBJ2-3; D is possibly TRBD2 (6 bases). V lost 2 bases and J lost 4, with 19 bases in between. The CDR3 is 17 amino acids. The germline V gene encodes CDR1 MNHEY and CDR2 SMNVEV (reference sequence). CDR3 nucleotides: TGTGCCAGCAGTTTAACCCGTGGGGACTGGCAGCCAGATACGCAGTATTTT. Residues: CASSLTRGDWQPDTQYF.

This sequence joins TRBV7-2 and TRBJ1-2; no clear D. CDR1 is SGHTA, CDR2 FQGNSA, per germline. Trimming shortened V by 2 bases and J by 0 bases, and 10 bases separated the two germline ends. The CDR3 spans 15 residues. CDR3 DNA sequence: TGTGCCAGCAGCTTATCTGTACTCGCTAACTATGGCTACACCTTC. It specifies CASSLSVLANYGYTF.

This clone was seen just once. This sequence joins TRBV11-2 and TRBJ1-1; 9 bases fit TRBD1. This CDR3 is 14 amino acids long. Trimming removed 6 bases from V and 10 bases from J; junction bases left unmatched: 12. In germline, CDR1 is SGHAT, CDR2 FQNNGV. CDR3 nucleotide sequence: TGTGCCAGCAGAAAGGACAGGGGCATATCGGGAGCTTTCTTT. It translates to CASRKDRGISGAFF.

This clone was picked up one time. The chain employs TRBV2 and TRBJ1-2; D not resolved. From germline, CDR1 is SNHLY and CDR2 FYNNEI. V was trimmed by 0 bases and J by 5 bases, leaving 7 bases between them. The CDR3 is 13 amino acids. The CDR3 DNA is TGTGCCAGCAGTGAAGCCCTGTGGTATGGCTACACCTTC. Residues: CASSEALWYGYTF.

The rearrangement links TRBV28 to TRBJ1-6, with D possibly being TRBD1 (6 bases). The germline V gene has CDR1 MDHEN and CDR2 SYDVKM. Trimming cost V 6 bases and J 7 bases, with 13 bases left between them. This CDR3 has 14 amino acids. The CDR3 region is CASRGGARNSPLHF. The DNA for the CDR3 is TGTGCCAGCAGGGGGGGGGCGAGGAATTCACCCCTCCACTTT.

This clone appeared a single time. The chain couples TRBV11-2 to TRBJ2-5, with 16 bases lining up with TRBD2. Per the germline V gene, CDR1 is SGHAT and CDR2 is FQNNGV. The CDR3 loop spans 17 amino acids. J was trimmed by 5 bases and V by 1 base; bases with no gene match: 4. CDR3 in amino acids: CASSLVGTSGGAETQYF. CDR3 coding DNA: TGTGCCAGCAGCTTAGTGGGGACTAGCGGGGGGGCCGAGACCCAGTACTTC.

J is TRBJ2-1 and V is TRBV19; D unclear. Germline assignment: CDR1 LNHDA and CDR2 SQIVND (reference sequence). There are 14 residues in the CDR3. The V end was cut by 3 bases, the J end by 2 bases, with 8 bases between. CDR3 sequence: CASSIGGAYNEQFF. The DNA of the CDR3 is TGTGCCAGTAGTATCGGTGGGGCCTACAATGAGCAGTTCTTC.

This chain links TRBV7-6 with TRBJ2-7; TRBD1 matches at 7 bases. Trimming removed 5 bases from V and 7 bases from J; junction bases left unmatched: 8. Germline lookup yields CDR1 SGHVS and CDR2 FNYEAQ. The CDR3 has 13 amino acids. The CDR3 DNA reads TGTGCCAGCAGCGCGTCCCGGGACAGAGAGCAGTACTTC. Its translation is CASSASRDREQYF. Full variable domain (rest looked up from reference TRBV7-6 and TRBJ2-7): GAGVSQSPRYKVTKRGQDVALRCDPISGHVSLYWYRQALGQGPEFLTYFNYEAQQDKSGLPNDRFSAERPEGSISTLTIQRTEQRDSAMYRCASSASRDREQYFGPGTRLTVT.

This clone came up once. This chain connects TRBV5-1 to TRBJ2-4; D is unclear. Germline CDR1 and CDR2: SGHRS and YFSETQ. The CDR3 consists of 13 residues. Trimming stripped 0 bases from V and 3 bases from J, with 4 bases between. The CDR3 here is CASSLDNKNIQYF. The CDR3 DNA reads as TGCGCCAGCAGCTTGGATAACAAAAACATTCAGTACTTC.

The chain has TRBV5-8 and TRBJ2-6; the D is unclear. V gave up 2 bases and J gave up 4 bases, with 10 bases separating them. Germline CDR1 reads SGHTS; CDR2 reads YDEGEE. The CDR3 is 15 residues long. The DNA of the CDR3 is TGTGCCAGCAGCTTAAGGTGGTTGGGGGCCAACGTCCTGACTTTC. Protein product: CASSLRWLGANVLTF.

The V and J genes are TRBV12-3 or TRBV12-4 and TRBJ1-4; perhaps TRBD1 as D (5 bases). This CDR3 is built from 13 residues. Trimming took 5 bases from V and 7 from J, leaving 11 bases between them. CDR3 DNA sequence: TGTGCCAGCAGTCTACAGGCCGCTGAAAAACTGTTTTTT. Translation: CASSLQAAEKLFF.

The V and J genes are TRBV28 and TRBJ2-7, with TRBD2 as a possible D gene (5 bases). Germline V gene lookup returns CDR1 MDHEN and CDR2 SYDVKM. The CDR3 consists of 13 residues. Trimming stripped 10 bases from V and 2 bases from J, with 15 bases between. CDR3: CATGLLSTYEQYF. The CDR3 coding sequence is TGTGCCACCGGACTCTTATCAACCTACGAGCAGTACTTC.

The V call is TRBV6-5, the J call TRBJ1-4, with 7 bases identical to TRBD1. The CDR3 spans 15 residues. Germline CDR1 MNHEY, CDR2 SVGAGI. J gave up 3 bases and V 0 bases, and 1 base lay outside the gene matches. The CDR3 is CASSYSGTANEKLFF. The CDR3 nucleotides read TGTGCCAGCAGTTACTCCGGGACAGCTAATGAAAAACTGTTTTTT.

This clone was recorded only once. The chain is built from TRBV28 and TRBJ1-4; D is perhaps TRBD1 (5 bases). The germline V gene has CDR1 MDHEN and CDR2 SYDVKM. Trimming took 6 bases from V and 4 from J, leaving 15 bases between them. CDR3 size: 15 residues. CDR3 sequence reads: CASSPPWGRNEKLFF. The CDR3, as DNA: TGTGCCAGCAGCCCTCCCTGGGGACGTAATGAAAAACTGTTTTTT.

The rearrangement links TRBV28 to TRBJ2-5; 8 bases match TRBD2. Per germline, CDR1 MDHEN and CDR2 SYDVKM. The CDR3 covers 14 residues. With V trimmed by 8 bases and J by 4 bases, 9 bases remained unmatched. In DNA, the CDR3 is TGTGCCAGCTCATACCCGGGACTAGGAGAGACCCAGTACTTC. Protein: CASSYPGLGETQYF.

The CDR3 loop reads CSVGRSVTEQYF. The CDR3 nucleotides are TGCAGCGTTGGGAGGTCGGTAACCGAGCAGTACTTC. V gene TRBV29-1 combines with J gene TRBJ2-7; D is perhaps TRBD2 (5 bases). The CDR3 is 12 amino acids. V lost 4 bases, J lost 6 bases, and 13 bases lay in between. The germline gives CDR1 SQVTM, CDR2 ANQGSEA.